The 5 T cell receptor beta chains reported below all come from one sample, sequenced in a study of glioma-infiltrating T cells after dendritic cell vaccination. The time point is: after dendritic cell vaccination, including at tumor progression/relapse. Profiling relied on immunoSEQ multiplex PCR, and the TCRdb table lists in-frame clones only, not all of them. The sample yields approximately 110,000 clones, almost 90% seen once. The material sequenced was blood, taken after dendritic cell vaccination. These receptors originate from a human donor with glioblastoma.

The rearrangement joins TRBV5-4 to TRBJ1-1; D ambiguous. The length of the CDR3 is 14 residues. Germline-derived CDR1 and CDR2 are SGHNT and YYREEE (reference sequence). V shed 2 bases and J shed 0 bases, with 8 bases lying between them. The CDR3 reads CASSLMGLNTEAFF. CDR3 DNA: TGTGCCAGCAGCTTAATGGGCCTGAACACTGAAGCTTTCTTT. Full variable domain (remainder filled in from reference TRBV5-4 and TRBJ1-1): ETGVTQSPTHLIKTRGQQVTLRCSSQSGHNTVSWYQQALGQGPQFIFQYYREEENGRGNFPPRFSGLQFPNYSSELNVNALELDDSALYLCASSLMGLNTEAFFGQGTRLTVV.

The V and J genes are TRBV5-6 and TRBJ2-2; TRBD2 agrees at 7 bases. Germline V gene sequence: CDR1 SGHDT, CDR2 YYEEEE. V lost 3 bases, J lost 2 bases, and 4 bases stayed unmatched. The CDR3 extends over 15 amino acids. CDR3 DNA: TGTGCCAGCAGCTCGGGACTAAAAAACACCGGGGAGCTGTTTTTT. Protein: CASSSGLKNTGELFF.

This sequence joins TRBV4-1 and TRBJ1-6; 9 positions agree with TRBD1. V trimming: 4 bases; J trimming: 10 bases; junction bases outside the gene matches: 17. Germline lookup yields CDR1 MGHRA and CDR2 YSYEKL. This CDR3 spans 18 amino acids. In nucleotides, the CDR3 is TGCGCCAGCAGCCGCACCAGGGCCGGGACAGGGATTGGCTCACCCCTCCACTTT. This sequence encodes CASSRTRAGTGIGSPLHF.

V usage is TRBV5-1 and J usage is TRBJ2-1; no reliable D call. V lost 1 base and J lost 12, with 23 bases in between. Germline lookup yields CDR1 SGHRS and CDR2 YFSETQ. This CDR3 region has 16 residues. In nucleotides, the CDR3 is TGCGCCAGCAGCTTGACGACGGGTCCCCTCGTAGGTGGGCAGTTCTTC. Translation: CASSLTTGPLVGGQFF.

V and J are TRBV5-4 and TRBJ2-7; 12 bases line up with TRBD1. There are 15 residues in the CDR3. Germline V lookup: CDR1 SGHNT, CDR2 YYREEE (reference sequence). J gave up 5 bases and V 4 bases, and 7 bases lay outside the gene matches. DNA for the CDR3: TGTGCCAGCAGCAGGAGGGGACAGGGGGCCGACGAGCAGTACTTC. This encodes CASSRRGQGADEQYF.